These 2 T cell receptor beta chains came from one sample sequenced in a study of T cell responses to AZD1222 COVID-19 vaccine. The protocol was immunoSEQ multiplex PCR, while the TCRdb copy is restricted to in-frame clones and leaves out a portion. The sample has just under 90,000 clones, 89% seen once. The source was peripheral blood, collected 28 days after the second AZD1222 dose. The receptors derive from an adult who received the AZD1222 COVID-19 vaccine.

This chain uses TRBV7-6 with TRBJ1-5; D unclear. The CDR3 runs to 16 residues. Germline CDR1 SGHVS, CDR2 FNYEAQ. With 2 bases removed from V and 3 bases from J, the gap between germline ends came to 14 bases. The CDR3 spells CASSLMARGSNQPQHF. The CDR3 region has the DNA TGTGCCAGCAGCTTAATGGCCAGAGGTTCCAATCAGCCCCAGCATTTT.

Of note for this clone: The junction departs from the called germline gene at one end, perhaps through a read error. The rearrangement uses TRBV7-7 and TRBJ2-1; 9 bases match TRBD1. The CDR3 totals 17 residues. Germline CDR1 SSHAT, CDR2 FNYEAQ (reference sequence). This chain's CDR3 is CASSGGSGQGLYNEQFF. CDR3 nucleotides: TGTGCTAGCAGCGGAGGCTCGGGACAGGGCCTTTACAATGAGCAGTTCTTC.